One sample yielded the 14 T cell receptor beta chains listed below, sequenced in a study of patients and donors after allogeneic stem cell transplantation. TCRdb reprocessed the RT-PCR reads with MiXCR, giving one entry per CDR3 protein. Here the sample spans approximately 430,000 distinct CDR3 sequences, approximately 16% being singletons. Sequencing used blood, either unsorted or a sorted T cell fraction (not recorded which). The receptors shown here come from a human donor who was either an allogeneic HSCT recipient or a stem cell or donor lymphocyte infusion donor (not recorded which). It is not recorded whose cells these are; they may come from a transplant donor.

In nucleotides, the CDR3 is TGTGCCAGCTCACTAGCGGGAGGTGAGACAGATACGCAGTATTTT. This translates into CASSLAGGETDTQYF. The chain recombines TRBV7-6 with TRBJ2-3, with 12 bases lining up with TRBD2. CDR1 is SGHVS, CDR2 FNYEAQ, per germline. The V and J ends lost 8 bases and 3 bases, in that order; junction bases with no gene match: 6. The CDR3 totals 15 residues.

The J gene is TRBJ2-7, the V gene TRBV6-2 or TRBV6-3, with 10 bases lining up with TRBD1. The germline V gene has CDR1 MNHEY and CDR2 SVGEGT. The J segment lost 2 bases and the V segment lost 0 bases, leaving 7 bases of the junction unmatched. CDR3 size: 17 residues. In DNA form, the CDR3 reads TGTGCCAGCAGTTACTCTACGGGACAGGGGACTACCTACGAGCAGTACTTC. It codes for CASSYSTGQGTTYEQYF.

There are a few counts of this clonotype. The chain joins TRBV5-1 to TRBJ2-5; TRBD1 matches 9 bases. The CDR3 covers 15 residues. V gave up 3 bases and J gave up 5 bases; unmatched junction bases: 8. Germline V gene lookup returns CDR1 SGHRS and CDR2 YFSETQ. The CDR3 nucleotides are TGCGCCAGCAGCTCCGGGACAGGGAATGGGGAGACCCAGTACTTC. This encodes CASSSGTGNGETQYF. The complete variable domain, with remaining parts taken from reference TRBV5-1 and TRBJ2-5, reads KAGVTQTPRYLIKTRGQQVTLSCSPISGHRSVSWYQQTPGQGLQFLFEYFSETQRNKGNFPGRFSGRQFSNSRSEMNVSTLELGDSALYLCASSSGTGNGETQYFGPGTRLLVL.

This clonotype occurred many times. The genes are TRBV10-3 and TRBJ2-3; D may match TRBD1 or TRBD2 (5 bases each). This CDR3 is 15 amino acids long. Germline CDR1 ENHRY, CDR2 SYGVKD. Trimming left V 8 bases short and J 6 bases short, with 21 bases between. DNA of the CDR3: TGTGCCATCGGGGACCTAGGGCCGGCGAGGGATACGCAGTATTTT. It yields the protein CAIGDLGPARDTQYF.

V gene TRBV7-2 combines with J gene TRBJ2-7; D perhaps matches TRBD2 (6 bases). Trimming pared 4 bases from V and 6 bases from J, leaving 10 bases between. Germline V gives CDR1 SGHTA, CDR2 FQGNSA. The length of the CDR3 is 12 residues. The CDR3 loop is CASSSTRGEQYF. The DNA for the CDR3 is TGTGCCAGCAGCTCGACTAGAGGCGAGCAGTACTTC.

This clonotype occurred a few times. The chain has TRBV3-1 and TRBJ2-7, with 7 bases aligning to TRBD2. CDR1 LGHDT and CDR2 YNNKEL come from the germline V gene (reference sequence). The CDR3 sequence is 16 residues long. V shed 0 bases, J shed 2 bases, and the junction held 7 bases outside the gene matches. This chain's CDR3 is CASSQDPKRGTYEQYF. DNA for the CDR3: TGTGCCAGCAGCCAAGATCCGAAGCGGGGCACCTACGAGCAGTACTTC.

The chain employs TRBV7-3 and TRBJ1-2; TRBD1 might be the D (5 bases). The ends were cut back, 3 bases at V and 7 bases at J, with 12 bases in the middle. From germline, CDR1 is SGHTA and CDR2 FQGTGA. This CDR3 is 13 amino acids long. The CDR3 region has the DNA TGTGCCAGCAGCTTCAGGGTGGAGGCTGGCTACACCTTC. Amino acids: CASSFRVEAGYTF.

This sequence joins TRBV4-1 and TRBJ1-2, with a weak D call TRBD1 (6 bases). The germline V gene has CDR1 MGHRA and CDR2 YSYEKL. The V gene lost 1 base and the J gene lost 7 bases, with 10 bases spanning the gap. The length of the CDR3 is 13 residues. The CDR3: CASSQAGDGGYTF. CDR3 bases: TGCGCCAGCAGCCAAGCAGGGGACGGTGGCTACACCTTC.

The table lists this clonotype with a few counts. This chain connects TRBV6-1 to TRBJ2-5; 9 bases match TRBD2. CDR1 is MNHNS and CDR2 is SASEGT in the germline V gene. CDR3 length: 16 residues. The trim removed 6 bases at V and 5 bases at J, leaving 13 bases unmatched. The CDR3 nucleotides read TGTGCCAGCAGGCCGCCGGGACTAGCTGTACTGGAGACCCAGTACTTC. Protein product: CASRPPGLAVLETQYF.

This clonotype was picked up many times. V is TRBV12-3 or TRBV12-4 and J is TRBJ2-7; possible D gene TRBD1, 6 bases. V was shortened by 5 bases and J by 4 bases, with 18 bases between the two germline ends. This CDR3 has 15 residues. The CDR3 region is CASSTDGGGVYEQYF. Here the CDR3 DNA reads TGTGCCAGCAGTACCGACGGTGGGGGCGTGTACGAGCAGTACTTC.

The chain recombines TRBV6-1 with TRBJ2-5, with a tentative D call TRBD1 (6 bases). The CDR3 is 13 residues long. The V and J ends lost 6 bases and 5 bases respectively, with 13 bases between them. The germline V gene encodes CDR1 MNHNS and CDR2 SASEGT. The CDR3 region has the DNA TGTGCCAGCAGGAGGACAGTAGCGGAGACCCAGTACTTC. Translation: CASRRTVAETQYF.

The CDR3 region has the DNA TGTGCCAGCAGCCCCACGGGACTGTCGACCTACGAGCAGTACTTC. This encodes CASSPTGLSTYEQYF. The V and J genes are TRBV9 and TRBJ2-7; D is possibly TRBD2 (6 bases). V was trimmed by 4 bases and J by 2 bases, leaving 16 bases between them. The CDR3 totals 15 residues. Germline V lookup: CDR1 SGDLS, CDR2 YYNGEE.

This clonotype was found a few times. The DNA for the CDR3 is TGTGCCAGCAGTTTGTCGGTGGACAGGCCTCATCAGCCCCAGCATTTT. It specifies CASSLSVDRPHQPQHF. The gene calls are TRBV27 and TRBJ1-5, with 7 bases aligning to TRBD1. This CDR3 spans 16 amino acids. Germline V CDR1 and CDR2: MNHEY, SMNVEV (reference sequence). V trimming: 3 bases; J trimming: 5 bases; junction bases outside the gene matches: 10.

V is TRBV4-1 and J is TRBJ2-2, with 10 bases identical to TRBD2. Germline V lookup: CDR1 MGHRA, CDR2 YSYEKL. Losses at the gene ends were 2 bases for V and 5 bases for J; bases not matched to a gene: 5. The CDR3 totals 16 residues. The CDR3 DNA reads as TGCGCCAGCAGCCAACAGGGACTAGCGAGAACCGGGGAGCTGTTTTTT. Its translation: CASSQQGLARTGELFF.